This entry lists 11 T cell receptor beta chains sequenced from one sample in a study of blood T cell repertoires in COVID-19. Sequenced by immunoSEQ multiplex PCR; TCRdb stores in-frame clones only, minus some. The sample holds more than 400,000 clones, less than 95% seen once. Sequencing used PBMCs or T cells enriched from blood (not recorded which). All receptors derive from a man younger than 35 who had recovered from COVID-19.

The CDR3 is CASSLAVNQPQHF. Written as DNA, the CDR3 is TGTGCCAGCAGCTTGGCGGTTAATCAGCCCCAGCATTTT. V and J are TRBV11-2 and TRBJ1-5; no reliable D call. Trimming left V 3 bases short and J 4 bases short, with 7 bases between. From germline, CDR1 is SGHAT and CDR2 FQNNGV. This CDR3 spans 13 amino acids.

The rearrangement links TRBV6-1 to TRBJ1-3; no firm D call. The ends were cut back, 2 bases at V and 0 bases at J, with 8 bases in the middle. The CDR3 has 15 residues. CDR1 MNHNS and CDR2 SASEGT come from the germline V gene. The CDR3 DNA sequence: TGTGCCAGCAGTGAACCGCTACCCTCTGGAAACACCATATATTTT. This codes for CASSEPLPSGNTIYF.

In its sample, this clone was seen once. The chain has TRBV24-1 and TRBJ1-2; tentatively, D is TRBD1 (6 bases). CDR1 is KGHDR and CDR2 is SFDVKD in the germline V gene. CDR3 length: 13 amino acids. The V end was cut by 12 bases, the J end by 4 bases, with 17 bases between. The CDR3, as DNA: TGTGCCTCCACAACCAGGGGTCTCTATGGCTACACCTTC. Translation gives CASTTRGLYGYTF.

The rearrangement links TRBV6-5 to TRBJ1-2, with 10 bases that match TRBD1. CDR3 length: 16 amino acids. V trimming: 2 bases; J trimming: 7 bases; junction bases outside the gene matches: 10. Germline V lookup: CDR1 MNHEY, CDR2 SVGAGI. The CDR3 nucleotides are TGTGCCAGCAGTTACAAAATGGGACAGGGGATTTTTGGCTACACCTTC. It yields the protein CASSYKMGQGIFGYTF.

The genes are TRBV5-1 and TRBJ1-1, with no clear D. The CDR3 totals 14 residues. V dropped 6 bases and J dropped 1 base, with 13 bases sitting between them. Germline V gene sequence: CDR1 SGHRS, CDR2 YFSETQ. For the CDR3, the DNA is TGCGCCAGCAACCAAGGGAGACAGAACACTGAAGCTTTCTTT. Its protein product is CASNQGRQNTEAFF.

The chain is built from TRBV24-1 and TRBJ2-5; the D gene is possibly TRBD2 (6 bases). The CDR3 length is 16 residues. Per germline, CDR1 KGHDR and CDR2 SFDVKD. Trimming shortened V by 10 bases and J by 5 bases, and 25 bases separated the two germline ends. The CDR3 DNA reads as TGTGCCACTAAATCTAGCGAAGGGGATGATGGGGAGACCCAGTACTTC. Translated: CATKSSEGDDGETQYF.

The chain joins TRBV19 to TRBJ1-2; 7 bases agree with TRBD1. The CDR3 loop spans 15 amino acids. Looked up from germline, CDR1 is LNHDA and CDR2 is SQIVND (reference sequence). With V trimmed by 5 bases and J by 4 bases, 10 bases remained unmatched. The CDR3 here is CASSAAYRGTYGYTF. The CDR3 bases are TGTGCCAGTAGTGCTGCTTACAGGGGAACCTATGGCTACACCTTC.

The chain recombines TRBV10-3 with TRBJ1-1; perhaps TRBD1 as D (6 bases). This CDR3 has 16 amino acids. V was shortened by 0 bases and J by 5 bases, with 16 bases between the two germline ends. The germline gives CDR1 ENHRY, CDR2 SYGVKD. The CDR3 spells CAISESRDNSETEAFF. The CDR3 DNA reads as TGTGCCATCAGTGAGTCGAGGGACAACAGCGAAACTGAAGCTTTCTTT.

J is TRBJ1-1 and V is TRBV18; no clear D. In germline, CDR1 is KGHSH, CDR2 LQKENI. The CDR3 is 13 residues long. V was shortened by 6 bases and J by 1 base, with 9 bases between the two germline ends. The CDR3 sequence: CASSSIGNTEAFF. The CDR3 DNA sequence: TGTGCCAGCTCGTCGATCGGGAACACTGAAGCTTTCTTT.

The chain is built from TRBV18 and TRBJ1-3; 10 bases match TRBD1. This CDR3 has 16 residues. After removal of 3 bases from V and 4 bases from J, the junction contained 6 bases not matched to a gene. Germline CDR1 KGHSH, CDR2 LQKENI. The chain's CDR3 is CASSPGQGIAGNTIYF. The DNA for the CDR3 is TGTGCCAGCTCACCGGGACAGGGGATAGCAGGAAACACCATATATTTT.

J is TRBJ1-2 and V is TRBV28; D may be TRBD1 (6 bases). This CDR3 contains 11 residues. Trimming shortened V by 8 bases and J by 8 bases, and 12 bases separated the two germline ends. Germline V CDR1 and CDR2: MDHEN, SYDVKM. CDR3 residues: CASQGQKGYTF. DNA for the CDR3: TGTGCCAGCCAAGGACAGAAGGGCTACACCTTC.